This T cell receptor (beta chain) was profiled in a study of OX40 agonist ivuxolimab in advanced cancers. Findings and caveats of the study: The study found that CD8+ T cells averaged more expanded clones than CD4+.

Remarks on this clone: Its antigen is undetermined.

CDR1 and CDR2 (germline): ENHRY, SYGVKD. Germline trimming cut 10 bases from V and 2 bases from J; bases unmatched to any gene: 8. This CDR3 has 16 amino acids. Some clones are missing from TCRdb's copy, which holds only in-frame ones; the method was immunoSEQ multiplex PCR. The sample consists of 96,000 or so clones, roughly 87% of them appearing once. Sequencing was performed on CD4+ or CD8+ T cells sorted from blood, taken in a trial of the OX40 agonist ivuxolimab. This receptor was taken from an adult with an advanced solid tumor such as melanoma, head and neck, liver or kidney cancer. This chain uses TRBV10-3 with TRBJ2-4; 13 nucleotides align to TRBD2. The CDR3 nucleotides are TGTGCCACTAGGGGGACTAGCGGGAAGACCAAAAACATTCAGTACTTC. As protein: CATRGTSGKTKNIQYF.